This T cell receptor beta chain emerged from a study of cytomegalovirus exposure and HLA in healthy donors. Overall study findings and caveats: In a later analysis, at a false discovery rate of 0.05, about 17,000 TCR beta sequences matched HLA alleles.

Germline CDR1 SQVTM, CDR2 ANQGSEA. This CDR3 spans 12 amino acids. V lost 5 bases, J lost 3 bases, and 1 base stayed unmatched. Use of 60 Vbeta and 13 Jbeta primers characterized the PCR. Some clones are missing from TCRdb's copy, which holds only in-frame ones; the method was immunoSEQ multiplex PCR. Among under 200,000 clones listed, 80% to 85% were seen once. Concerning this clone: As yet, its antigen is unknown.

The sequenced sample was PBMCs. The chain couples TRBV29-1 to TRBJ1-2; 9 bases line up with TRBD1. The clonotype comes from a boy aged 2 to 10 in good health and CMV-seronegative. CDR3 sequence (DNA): TGCAGCGTTCGGACAGGGGACTATGGCTACACCTTC. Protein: CSVRTGDYGYTF.